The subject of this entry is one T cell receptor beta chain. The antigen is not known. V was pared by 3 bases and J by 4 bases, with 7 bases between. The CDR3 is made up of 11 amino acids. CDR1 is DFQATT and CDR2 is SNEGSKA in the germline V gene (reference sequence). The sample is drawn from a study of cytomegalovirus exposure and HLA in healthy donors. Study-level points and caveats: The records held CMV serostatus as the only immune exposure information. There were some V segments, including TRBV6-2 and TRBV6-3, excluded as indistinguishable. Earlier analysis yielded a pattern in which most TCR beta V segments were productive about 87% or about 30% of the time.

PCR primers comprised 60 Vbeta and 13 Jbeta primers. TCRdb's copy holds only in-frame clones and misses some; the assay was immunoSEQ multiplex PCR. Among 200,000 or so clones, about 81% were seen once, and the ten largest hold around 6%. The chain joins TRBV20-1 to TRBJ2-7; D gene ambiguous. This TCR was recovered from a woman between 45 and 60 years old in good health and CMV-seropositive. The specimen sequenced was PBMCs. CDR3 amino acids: CSASLEYEQYF. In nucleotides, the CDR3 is TGCAGTGCTAGCTTAGAGTACGAGCAGTACTTC.